This T cell receptor (beta chain) was obtained from a study of CD8+CD57+ T cells in acquired aplastic anemia. Across the study: The mean DNA yield obtained from sorted CD4+ and CD8+ cells came to approximately 3 ug.

Regarding the study as a whole: Patients versus controls showed no significant CD8+ Simpson's diversity difference. Patients and controls shared 25 to 30 CD8+ CDR3 sequences.

On this clonotype itself: Its target is unknown.

Germline CDR1 SGDLS, CDR2 YYNGEE. Trimming cost V 0 bases and J 4 bases, with 9 bases left between them. This CDR3 is built from 14 residues. CDR3 and TCR beta VDJ profiling relied on a genomic DNA template. TCRdb reanalysed the reads using MiXCR and keeps one entry per CDR3 protein. The table lists 200,000 or so distinct CDR3 sequences, around 66% of them singletons, with around 42% in the top ten. This sequence was found in a human donor with severe aplastic anemia or a healthy control (not recorded which). What was sequenced was sorted CD4+, CD8+, or CD8+CD57+ T cells (not recorded which) from PBMCs. The chain employs TRBV9 and TRBJ2-3; unclear D gene. The DNA for the CDR3 is TGTGCCAGCAGCGTAGGGCTAACGGCAGATACGCAGTATTTT. This gives the protein CASSVGLTADTQYF. Complete variable domain (other parts from reference TRBV9 and TRBJ2-3): DSGVTQTPKHLITATGQRVTLRCSPRSGDLSVYWYQQSLDQGLQFLIQYYNGEERAKGNILERFSAQQFPDLHSELNLSSLELGDSALYFCASSVGLTADTQYFGPGTRLTVL.